The present entry profiles one T cell receptor (beta chain) with its context. The antigen remains undetermined. Using immunoSEQ multiplex PCR, the repertoire was profiled, and TCRdb retains in-frame clones only, with some absent. The sample contains approximately 90,000 clones, roughly 90% of which appear only once. The entry originates in a study of OX40 agonist ivuxolimab in advanced cancers. Study details: Dose-escalation subjects each had hepatocellular carcinoma, melanoma, renal cell or head and neck cancer. Study-wide findings and caveats: Clonal expansion was seen in CD4+ and CD8+ blood T cells by week 6 at 0.1 to 3.0 mg/kg. Some nonresponders additionally presented with little normalized T-cell clonal expansion.

The germline V gene encodes CDR1 GTSNPN and CDR2 SVGIG (reference sequence). The CDR3 is 11 residues long. The V gene lost 1 base and the J gene lost 8 bases, with 5 bases spanning the gap. Source: CD4+ or CD8+ T cells sorted from blood, taken in a trial of the OX40 agonist ivuxolimab. The origin of this receptor is an adult with an advanced solid tumor such as melanoma, head and neck, liver or kidney cancer. The chain joins TRBV30 to TRBJ1-4; no firm D call. The CDR3 is CAWSGSEKLFF. CDR3 sequence (DNA): TGTGCCTGGAGTGGGAGCGAAAAACTGTTTTTT.